This is a list of T cell receptor beta chains from one sample in a study of cytomegalovirus exposure and HLA in healthy donors. Sequencing used immunoSEQ multiplex PCR; TCRdb keeps in-frame clones, though not all of them. This sample has nearly 200,000 clones; 70% to 85% occur once, and the top ten carry 10% to 15%. Input material: PBMCs. The source of these receptors is a woman in her twenties or thirties in good health and CMV-seropositive. The CDR3 runs from the conserved cysteine through the conserved F or W. Each record gives: J gene, V gene, clone size, D gene, CDR3 DNA, CDR3 protein. The D gene is left open where the match is weak. Only some rows state a clone size, as once, few, many or a class for expanded clones.

>TRBJ2-1|TRBV4-2|NA|TRBD2
TGTGCCAGCAGCCAAGGCGGGAGGGACAATGAGCAGTTCTTC
CASSQGGRDNEQFF
>TRBJ1-5|TRBV19|few|NA
TGTGCCAGTAGTATATCCGGCGGGGGTAATCAGCCCCAGCATTTT
CASSISGGGNQPQHF
>TRBJ2-1|TRBV25-1|NA|NA
TGTGCCAGCAGTAACGGAGCGGAGTACAATGAGCAGTTCTTC
CASSNGAEYNEQFF
>TRBJ2-1|TRBV7-6|once|NA
TGTGCCAGCAGCTTAGTTGCGGGCGCCACCTACAATGAGCAGTTCTTC
CASSLVAGATYNEQFF
>TRBJ2-3|TRBV2|NA|TRBD1
TGTGCCAGCAGTGGGGACAGCGTGGCAGATACGCAGTATTTT
CASSGDSVADTQYF
>TRBJ1-2|TRBV27|NA|TRBD1
TGTGCCAGCAGTTTATCGAACGGTTTGGGGGACAGGGGGCTGTTTGGCTACACCTTC
CASSLSNGLGDRGLFGYTF
>TRBJ2-7|TRBV4-2|NA|NA
TGTGCCAGCAGCCAAGGCGGGAACTCCCACGAGCAGTACTTC
CASSQGGNSHEQYF
>TRBJ2-1|TRBV5-1|once|NA
TGCGCCAGCAGCTTGGAGGACAGCCGATACAATGAGCAGTTCTTC
CASSLEDSRYNEQFF
>TRBJ1-4|TRBV28|NA|NA
TGTGCCAGCTCACTGCGGGCCGGGGGGGGCAGGGTAATACGACGTGATGAAAAACTGTTTTTT
CASSLRAGGGRVIRRDEKLFF
>TRBJ1-2|TRBV30|NA|NA
TGTGCCGGGAGCGCGGGGGGGGACTATGGCTACACCTTC
CAGSAGGDYGYTF
>TRBJ2-2|TRBV4-2|NA|NA
TGTGCCAGCAGCCACGTACAGGGTGCCGGGGAGCTGTTTTTT
CASSHVQGAGELFF
>TRBJ2-2|TRBV4-1|few|TRBD2
TGCGCCAGCAGCCAAGCTAGCGGGAGAGCCGGGGAGCTGTTTTTT
CASSQASGRAGELFF
>TRBJ2-7|TRBV5-1|NA|TRBD2
TGCGCCAGCAGCTTGTATACTAGCGGGACGGGCGAGCAGTACTTC
CASSLYTSGTGEQYF
>TRBJ2-7|TRBV4-1|NA|NA
TGCGCCAGCAGCCAAGAGGGCGGGCCGAAGAGCTACGAGCAGTACTTC
CASSQEGGPKSYEQYF
>TRBJ2-1|TRBV27|NA|TRBD2
TGTGCCAGCAGTTACTCCCGACTAGCGGGAGAGCAGTTCTTC
CASSYSRLAGEQFF
>TRBJ1-1|TRBV10-2|NA|NA
TGCGCCAGCAGTGAGAGTGTTCCCGCCGGGATTGAAGCTTTCTTT
CASSESVPAGIEAFF
>TRBJ2-1|TRBV10-2|NA|NA
TGCGCCAGCAGGGATCACGACGACAGGACCTACAATGAGCAGTTCTTC
CASRDHDDRTYNEQFF
>TRBJ1-1|TRBV2|NA|NA
TGTGCCAGCAGACTAGGAGGATTCACTGAAGCTTTCTTT
CASRLGGFTEAFF
>TRBJ2-5|TRBV18|NA|NA
TGTGCCAGCTCACCGGAGCGGCAAGAGACCCAGTACTTC
CASSPERQETQYF
>TRBJ2-7|TRBV27|NA|NA
TGTGCCAGCAGTTCCTTACGTTGGACTCTCGAATCCTACGAGCAGTACTTC
CASSSLRWTLESYEQYF
>TRBJ2-7|TRBV5-6|once|TRBD1
TGTGCCAGCAGCTACTTTGACCGGGACAGCCGCTACGAGCAGTACTTC
CASSYFDRDSRYEQYF
>TRBJ2-6|TRBV28|once|TRBD2
TGTGCCAGCACGGGAGGGGGTTCTGGGGCCAACGTCCTGACTTTC
CASTGGGSGANVLTF
>TRBJ1-1|TRBV7-3|NA|NA
TGTGCCAGCAGACGTCAGGGGAGCACTGAAGCTTTCTTT
CASRRQGSTEAFF
>TRBJ1-5|TRBV4-1|NA|NA
TGCGCCAGCAGCCAAGATATAACAGGGAATCAGCCCCAGCATTTT
CASSQDITGNQPQHF
>TRBJ2-1|TRBV7-3|NA|NA
TGTGCCAGCAGCACTGGAGGGGGCGCGTACAATGAGCAGTTCTTC
CASSTGGGAYNEQFF
>TRBJ2-3|TRBV5-1|NA|TRBD2
TGCGCCAGCAGCTCCCCCGGGACTAGTGTAGGGTACGATACGCAGTATTTT
CASSSPGTSVGYDTQYF
>TRBJ2-6|TRBV2|NA|NA
TGTGCCACCAGGGAGGCTTTAGGTGGGGCCAACGTCCTGACTTTC
CATREALGGANVLTF
>TRBJ2-5|TRBV11-2|once|NA
TGTGCCAGCAGCTTAGTGGCGGGGGCAAGGACCCAGTACTTC
CASSLVAGARTQYF
>TRBJ2-7|TRBV14|NA|NA
TGTGCCAGCAGCACCCGGACAGAGGGCTACGAGCAGTACTTC
CASSTRTEGYEQYF
>TRBJ2-4|TRBV29-1|NA|NA
TGCAGCGTTGAACGTGTGGCCAAAAACATTCAGTACTTC
CSVERVAKNIQYF
>TRBJ1-2|TRBV5-1|NA|TRBD1
TGCGCCAGCAGCTTTCTAGGACAGGAGGACTATGGCTACACCTTC
CASSFLGQEDYGYTF
>TRBJ2-1|TRBV27|NA|TRBD2
TGTGCCAGCAGTCCGCAAGCGGGAGTCTACAATGAGCAGTTCTTC
CASSPQAGVYNEQFF
>TRBJ1-2|TRBV19|NA|TRBD1
TGTGCCAGTAGCGTCGGGACAGGGCGGCACTATGGCTACACCTTC
CASSVGTGRHYGYTF
>TRBJ1-4|TRBV15|few|NA
TGTGCCACCAGCAGAGATCTACCGAAGCTATATGCAACTAATGAAAAACTGTTTTTT
CATSRDLPKLYATNEKLFF
>TRBJ2-3|TRBV4-1|NA|TRBD2
TGCGCCAGCAGCCAGGGACTAGCGGCCAGCGATACGCAGTATTTT
CASSQGLAASDTQYF
>TRBJ1-1|TRBV7-9|NA|NA
TGTGCCAGCAGCTTAGGACAGACGAACACTGAAGCTTTCTTT
CASSLGQTNTEAFF
>TRBJ2-7|TRBV27|NA|TRBD1
TGTGCCAGCAGCTCGACAGGGATTCTGGGGTACGAGCAGTACTTC
CASSSTGILGYEQYF